The 26 T cell receptor beta chains listed next were all sequenced from one sample in a study of blood T cell repertoires in COVID-19. Using immunoSEQ multiplex PCR, the repertoire was profiled, and TCRdb retains in-frame clones only, with some absent. Found here are a few hundred thousand clones, around 86% of them singletons; the top ten hold approximately 4.7%. Source material: PBMCs or T cells enriched from blood (not recorded which). The receptor source for this set is a woman aged 50 to 65 who had recovered from COVID-19.

The chain links TRBV6-6 to TRBJ2-7, with TRBD1 matching over 9 bases. The CDR3 runs 16 residues. CDR1 is MNHNY and CDR2 is SVGAGI in the germline V gene (reference sequence). With V trimmed by 0 bases and J by 5 bases, 8 bases remained unmatched. The CDR3 region is CASSYSKGQGTDEQYF. The CDR3 DNA is TGTGCCAGCAGTTACTCGAAGGGACAGGGAACCGACGAGCAGTACTTC.

The chain employs TRBV6-2 or TRBV6-3 and TRBJ2-1; 9 bases map to TRBD2. CDR3 size: 18 residues. The ends lost 6 bases at V and 3 bases at J; junction bases unmatched: 15. Germline CDR1 MNHEY, CDR2 SVGEGT. The CDR3: CASSSATPGLAGYNEQFF. The CDR3 nucleotides read TGTGCCAGCAGCTCCGCCACTCCGGGACTAGCTGGCTACAATGAGCAGTTCTTC.

The chain links TRBV10-3 to TRBJ2-7, with D hard to call. This CDR3 region has 12 residues. The V and J ends lost 4 bases and 5 bases respectively, with 9 bases between them. Looked up from germline, CDR1 is ENHRY and CDR2 is SYGVKD. The CDR3 loop reads CAISGSRNEQYF. CDR3 sequence (DNA): TGTGCCATCAGTGGATCCAGGAACGAGCAGTACTTC.

CDR3 nucleotide sequence: TGTGCCAGCAGTGAAGTGGATGGTTCGGGCTATGGCTACACCTTC. Protein product: CASSEVDGSGYGYTF. The genes are TRBV6-1 and TRBJ1-2; D remains ambiguous. Trimming stripped 1 base from V and 4 bases from J, with 13 bases between. Germline lookup yields CDR1 MNHNS and CDR2 SASEGT. The CDR3 spans 15 residues.

The rearrangement uses TRBV4-3 and TRBJ2-2; the match to TRBD2 covers 12 bases. CDR1 LGHNA and CDR2 YSLEER come from the germline V gene. This CDR3 has 16 amino acids. V trimming: 4 bases; J trimming: 0 bases; junction bases outside the gene matches: 0. Here the CDR3 DNA reads TGCGCCAGCAGCCGGACTAGCGGGGCGAACACCGGGGAGCTGTTTTTT. Translating gives CASSRTSGANTGELFF.

The sample holds one count of this clone. V and J are TRBV6-5 and TRBJ2-7; TRBD1 might be the D (6 bases). Per germline, CDR1 MNHEY and CDR2 SVGAGI. The CDR3 has 14 residues. The V end lost 7 bases, the J end lost 0 bases, and 13 bases lay between the germline ends. In DNA form, the CDR3 reads TGTGCCAGCAACCCGGGACATGACTCCTACGAGCAGTACTTC. This codes for CASNPGHDSYEQYF.

This clone was counted a single time. The rearrangement links TRBV19 to TRBJ1-1, with 11 bases fitting TRBD1. Per the germline V gene, CDR1 is LNHDA and CDR2 is SQIVND (reference sequence). CDR3 length: 14 residues. The V segment lost 6 bases and the J segment 7 bases; nucleotides outside the gene matches: 7. The CDR3 reads CASRGTGGPLEAFF. In DNA form, the CDR3 reads TGTGCCAGTAGGGGGACAGGGGGACCACTTGAAGCTTTCTTT.

The chain carries TRBV5-1 and TRBJ1-2; TRBD1 aligns across 9 bases. V lost 7 bases to trimming and J lost 2 bases; unmatched junction nucleotides: 6. Germline V lookup: CDR1 SGHRS, CDR2 YFSETQ. The CDR3 length is 14 residues. The CDR3 loop is CASGEGQGNYGYTF. The CDR3, as DNA: TGCGCCAGCGGAGAGGGACAGGGAAACTATGGCTACACCTTC.

The rearrangement joins TRBV5-1 to TRBJ2-5, with 9 bases matching TRBD2. Germline V gives CDR1 SGHRS, CDR2 YFSETQ. There are 18 residues in the CDR3. Trimming removed 4 bases from V and 2 bases from J; junction bases left unmatched: 15. This CDR3 is CASSRRLAETVRQETQYF. The CDR3 DNA is TGCGCCAGCAGCCGCCGACTAGCGGAGACCGTACGACAAGAGACCCAGTACTTC.

This clone was picked up one time. This rearrangement joins TRBV5-1 to TRBJ2-1; D not resolved. The V gene lost 5 bases and the J gene lost 6 bases, with 9 bases spanning the gap. Looked up from germline, CDR1 is SGHRS and CDR2 is YFSETQ. The CDR3 loop spans 12 amino acids. In DNA form, the CDR3 reads TGCGCCAGCAGATCCGAGAGCAATGAGCAGTTCTTC. This sequence encodes CASRSESNEQFF.

The chain uses TRBV6-1 and TRBJ1-5; D possibly corresponds to TRBD1 (5 bases). The CDR3 is 15 amino acids. The germline gives CDR1 MNHNS, CDR2 SASEGT. V lost 0 bases, J lost 4 bases, and 10 bases lay in between. CDR3 bases: TGTGCCAGCAGTGAAGCAGGGGCGTGGAATCAGCCCCAGCATTTT. Translation gives CASSEAGAWNQPQHF.

The chain recombines TRBV30 with TRBJ1-2, with D possibly TRBD1 on 5 matching bases. CDR1 is GTSNPN, CDR2 SVGIG, per germline (reference sequence). This CDR3 is 13 amino acids long. The V end lost 4 bases, the J end lost 5 bases, and 14 bases lay between the germline ends. CDR3 sequence reads: CAWTVAGLYGYTF. In nucleotides, the CDR3 is TGTGCCTGGACTGTCGCAGGGTTGTATGGCTACACCTTC.

The V call is TRBV11-2, the J call TRBJ2-5; TRBD2 matches at 12 bases. CDR1 is SGHAT and CDR2 is FQNNGV in the germline V gene. The J segment lost 5 bases and the V segment lost 1 base, leaving 8 bases of the junction unmatched. The CDR3 consists of 17 residues. CDR3 residues: CASSLAASGRAGETQYF. The CDR3 coding sequence is TGTGCCAGCAGCTTAGCGGCTAGCGGGAGGGCCGGGGAGACCCAGTACTTC.

The J gene is TRBJ1-6, the V gene TRBV7-3, with 7 positions matching TRBD1. Germline V CDR1 and CDR2: SGHTA, FQGTGA. The CDR3 extends over 18 amino acids. V shed 5 bases, J shed 0 bases, and the junction held 10 bases outside the gene matches. The CDR3 DNA reads TGTGCCAGCAGCAAAGAAGTCCCAGGGGGCTCCTATAATTCACCCCTCCACTTT. The encoded protein is CASSKEVPGGSYNSPLHF.

This CDR3 reads CASSFMEGGTGELFF. In DNA form, the CDR3 reads TGTGCCAGCAGCTTCATGGAGGGAGGGACCGGGGAGCTGTTTTTT. This chain links TRBV11-3 with TRBJ2-2; 7 nucleotides agree with TRBD2. Germline-derived CDR1 and CDR2 are SGHNT and YENEEA. This CDR3 is 15 amino acids long. V trimming: 3 bases; J trimming: 5 bases; junction bases outside the gene matches: 6.

The chain joins TRBV6-2 or TRBV6-3 to TRBJ2-7, with D tentatively TRBD2 (5 bases). The ends were cut back, 2 bases at V and 2 bases at J, with 13 bases in the middle. CDR1 is MNHEY and CDR2 is SVGEGT in the germline V gene. CDR3 size: 15 residues. CDR3 sequence: CASSYGTRTPYEQYF. Written as DNA, the CDR3 is TGTGCCAGCAGTTACGGAACTAGGACCCCCTACGAGCAGTACTTC.

The genes are TRBV27 and TRBJ1-1; D is unclear. In germline, CDR1 is MNHEY, CDR2 SMNVEV (reference sequence). V was cut by 3 bases and J by 11 bases, with 10 bases left in between. This CDR3 spans 11 amino acids. CDR3: CASSFEDKAFF. The CDR3 bases are TGTGCCAGCAGTTTCGAGGATAAGGCTTTCTTT.

V and J are TRBV19 and TRBJ1-1, with 10 nucleotides matching TRBD1. The CDR3 runs to 20 residues. Unmatched junction bases numbered 18, after V lost 4 bases and J lost 1 base. Germline V gene sequence: CDR1 LNHDA, CDR2 SQIVND (reference sequence). CDR3 sequence: CASSTRADRGRESQNTEAFF. The DNA of the CDR3 is TGTGCCAGTAGTACAAGAGCAGACAGGGGGCGGGAGAGCCAGAACACTGAAGCTTTCTTT. Full variable domain (outside the CDR3, taken from reference TRBV19 and TRBJ1-1): DGGITQSPKYLFRKEGQNVTLSCEQNLNHDAMYWYRQDPGQGLRLIYYSQIVNDFQKGDIAEGYSVSREKKESFPLTVTSAQKNPTAFYLCASSTRADRGRESQNTEAFFGQGTRLTVV.

V and J are TRBV27 and TRBJ1-5; D might be TRBD1 (6 bases). V lost 5 bases to trimming and J lost 3 bases, with 11 bases between them. This CDR3 region has 14 residues. Germline-derived CDR1 and CDR2 are MNHEY and SMNVEV (reference sequence). The CDR3 region is CASSRQGFNQPQHF. CDR3 DNA sequence: TGTGCCAGCAGTCGGCAGGGGTTCAATCAGCCCCAGCATTTT.

CDR3 nucleotides: TGTGCCATCAGTGAAGGGCAGGGGGGCAATCAGCCCCAGCATTTT. As protein: CAISEGQGGNQPQHF. J is TRBJ1-5 and V is TRBV10-3, with 7 positions matching TRBD1. This CDR3 has 15 residues. The germline gives CDR1 ENHRY, CDR2 SYGVKD. The V and J ends lost 3 bases and 2 bases, in that order; junction bases with no gene match: 4.

The chain joins TRBV5-6 to TRBJ1-1; D is ambiguous. The V gene lost 6 bases and the J gene lost 4 bases, with 13 bases spanning the gap. This CDR3 region has 13 residues. Germline V lookup: CDR1 SGHDT, CDR2 YYEEEE. CDR3 in amino acids: CASTLTGLTEAFF. CDR3 nucleotide sequence: TGTGCCAGCACCTTAACTGGGCTCACTGAAGCTTTCTTT.

This clone has a single count. This chain's CDR3 is CASSHYPEENTIYF. The CDR3 nucleotides are TGTGCCAGCAGCCACTACCCAGAGGAAAACACCATATATTTT. The rearrangement joins TRBV3-1 (or the pseudogene TRBV3-2) to TRBJ1-3; unclear D gene. The CDR3 is 14 residues long. The ends were cut back, 3 bases at V and 6 bases at J, with 12 bases in the middle. Germline loops: CDR1 LGHDT, CDR2 YNNKEL (reference sequence).

V is TRBV19 and J is TRBJ1-4, with TRBD1 as a possible D gene (6 bases). CDR3 length: 14 residues. Germline CDR1 and CDR2: LNHDA and SQIVND (reference sequence). Trimming left V 6 bases short and J 12 bases short, with 20 bases between. This CDR3 reads CASSSQRVSGELFF. CDR3 in DNA: TGTGCCAGTAGCTCCCAACGGGTCTCAGGGGAACTGTTTTTT.

The gene calls are TRBV6-5 and TRBJ1-2, with D perhaps TRBD1 (5 bases). The germline CDR1 and CDR2 sequences are MNHEY and SVGAGI. V shed 7 bases and J shed 5 bases, with 14 bases lying between them. The CDR3 covers 13 residues. The CDR3 region is CASNSNDRYGYTF. CDR3 bases: TGTGCCAGCAACTCGAACGACAGATATGGCTACACCTTC.

V usage is TRBV7-2 and J usage is TRBJ1-2, with TRBD1 matching 7 bases. This CDR3 has 16 amino acids. CDR1 SGHTA and CDR2 FQGNSA come from the germline V gene. J gave up 1 base and V 1 base, and 6 bases lay outside the gene matches. The CDR3 loop reads CASSLDRTGYNYGYTF. As DNA, the CDR3 is TGTGCCAGCAGCTTAGATAGGACAGGATATAACTATGGCTACACCTTC.

The rearrangement links TRBV30 to TRBJ2-1, with a possible D match to TRBD2 (5 bases). The ends were cut back, 3 bases at V and 3 bases at J, with 9 bases in the middle. The CDR3 runs 13 residues. From germline, CDR1 is GTSNPN and CDR2 SVGIG (reference sequence). CDR3 loop: CAWSFGLYNEQFF. The CDR3 DNA sequence: TGTGCCTGGAGCTTCGGACTCTACAATGAGCAGTTCTTC.